These 5 T cell receptor beta chains originate from one sample sequenced in a study of cytomegalovirus exposure and HLA in healthy donors. The PCR ran on 60 Vbeta and 13 Jbeta primers. Measured with immunoSEQ multiplex PCR; TCRdb has only the in-frame clones, and not every one. The table lists approximately 170,000 clones, less than 80% of them singletons. The sequenced sample consisted of PBMCs. Every receptor here comes from a man aged 40-49 years in good health and CMV-seronegative.

This chain connects TRBV5-1 to TRBJ2-1; TRBD1 matches 9 bases. V dropped 4 bases and J dropped 6; count of bases not matched to a gene: 2. The CDR3 contains 13 residues. Germline lookup yields CDR1 SGHRS and CDR2 YFSETQ. In DNA, the CDR3 is TGCGCCAGCAGCAAGGACAGGGGCAATGAGCAGTTCTTC. It yields the protein CASSKDRGNEQFF.

This sequence joins TRBV11-2 and TRBJ1-1; maybe TRBD1 (5 bases). Germline CDR1 is SGHAT and CDR2 is FQNNGV. The CDR3 is made up of 13 amino acids. Trimming stripped 6 bases from V and 11 bases from J, with 19 bases between. As DNA, the CDR3 is TGTGCCAGCAGAGTTCGACAGCACACAGTGGCTTTCTTT. As protein: CASRVRQHTVAFF.

The rearrangement uses TRBV19 and TRBJ2-1; 8 bases are shared with TRBD2. Germline V gene lookup returns CDR1 LNHDA and CDR2 SQIVND (reference sequence). This CDR3 region has 16 residues. V lost 1 base and J lost 3; bases outside the gene matches: 5. CDR3 sequence (DNA): TGTGCCAGTAGTATAGCGCGGGGGGATAGCTACAATGAGCAGTTCTTC. This codes for CASSIARGDSYNEQFF.

This clone was picked up a small number of times. The chain combines TRBV4-2 with TRBJ1-1, with no clear D. Germline loops: CDR1 LGHNA, CDR2 YNFKEQ. The CDR3 consists of 16 residues. V was clipped by 0 bases and J by 6 bases, with 17 bases between them. This CDR3 reads CASSQEEGRGRAEAFF. CDR3 sequence (DNA): TGTGCCAGCAGCCAAGAGGAAGGTCGGGGAAGGGCTGAAGCTTTCTTT.

The V and J genes are TRBV5-1 and TRBJ2-7; the match to TRBD2 covers 7 bases. The germline CDR1 and CDR2 sequences are SGHRS and YFSETQ. This CDR3 is 14 amino acids long. V lost 4 bases to trimming and J lost 2 bases; unmatched junction nucleotides: 6. CDR3 protein: CASSRGEVPYEQYF. Here the CDR3 DNA reads TGCGCCAGCAGCCGGGGGGAAGTCCCCTACGAGCAGTACTTC.